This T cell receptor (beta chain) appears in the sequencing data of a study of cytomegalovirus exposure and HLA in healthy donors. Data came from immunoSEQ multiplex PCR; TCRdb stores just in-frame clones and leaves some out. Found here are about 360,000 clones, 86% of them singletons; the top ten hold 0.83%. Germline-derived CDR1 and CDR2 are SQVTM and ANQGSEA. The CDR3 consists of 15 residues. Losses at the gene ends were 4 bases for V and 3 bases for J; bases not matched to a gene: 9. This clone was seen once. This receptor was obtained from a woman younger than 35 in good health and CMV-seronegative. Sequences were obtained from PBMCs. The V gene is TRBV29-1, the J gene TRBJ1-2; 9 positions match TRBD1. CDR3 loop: CSVGGQGGGDYGYTF. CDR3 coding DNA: TGCAGCGTTGGGGGACAGGGAGGAGGGGACTATGGCTACACCTTC.